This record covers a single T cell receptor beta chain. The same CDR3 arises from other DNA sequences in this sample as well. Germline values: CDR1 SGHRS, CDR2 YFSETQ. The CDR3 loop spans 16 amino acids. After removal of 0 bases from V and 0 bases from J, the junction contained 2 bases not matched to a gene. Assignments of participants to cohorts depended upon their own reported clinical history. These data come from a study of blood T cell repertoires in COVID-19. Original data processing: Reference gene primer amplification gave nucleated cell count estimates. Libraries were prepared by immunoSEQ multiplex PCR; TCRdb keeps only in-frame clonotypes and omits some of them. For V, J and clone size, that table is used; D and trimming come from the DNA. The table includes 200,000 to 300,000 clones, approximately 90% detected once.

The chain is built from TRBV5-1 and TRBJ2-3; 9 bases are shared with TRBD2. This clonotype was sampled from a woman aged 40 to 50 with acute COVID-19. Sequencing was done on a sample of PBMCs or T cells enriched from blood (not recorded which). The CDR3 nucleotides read TGCGCCAGCAGCTTGGGACTAGCGGACAGCACAGATACGCAGTATTTT. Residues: CASSLGLADSTDTQYF.